This TCR beta chain originates from a study of cytomegalovirus exposure and HLA in healthy donors. V was pared by 10 bases and J by 4 bases, with 14 bases between. Per germline, CDR1 SEHNR and CDR2 FQNEAQ (reference sequence). This CDR3 region has 12 residues. PCR involved 60 Vbeta and 13 Jbeta primers. Libraries were prepared by immunoSEQ multiplex PCR; TCRdb keeps only in-frame clonotypes and omits some of them. Here the sample spans about 160,000 clones, 70% to 80% being singletons. Donors in the study were healthy people who gave bone marrow. This clonotype was sampled from a human donor in good health. The sequencing sample was made of PBMCs. The rearrangement uses TRBV7-9 and TRBJ2-7; D is uncertain. The CDR3 DNA reads TGTGCCATACTCCTACCAGGTTACGAGCAGTACTTC. It specifies CAILLPGYEQYF.